The 15 T cell receptor beta chains given below trace back to one sample, sequenced in a study of spatial heterogeneity in lung cancer. Regarding time point: sample taken at primary tumor resection. Each CDR3 protein gets one entry after TCRdb re-called the 5' RACE reads with MiXCR. The table lists around 14,000 distinct CDR3 sequences, roughly 3.6% of them singletons. Material: normal lung tissue next to the tumor, obtained at surgery. These receptors were collected from a male donor with early-stage non-small cell lung cancer.

This clonotype was counted at least ten times. The library was built for alpha chains, so this beta chain is an off-target read and its size means little. The rearrangement links TRBV2 to TRBJ2-5, with D perhaps assigned TRBD1 or TRBD2 (5 bases each). The CDR3 is 11 residues long. Germline CDR1 reads SNHLY; CDR2 reads FYNNEI. V was clipped by 7 bases and J by 4 bases, with 7 bases between them. The CDR3 region has the DNA TGTGCCAGCAATGGGGGAGAGACCCAGTACTTC. The encoded protein is CASNGGETQYF. The whole variable domain, filled in from reference TRBV2 and TRBJ2-5, reads EPEVTQTPSHQVTQMGQEVILRCVPISNHLYFYWYRQILGQKVEFLVSFYNNEISEKSEIFDDQFSVERPDGSNFTLKIRSTKLEDSAMYFCASNGGETQYFGPGTRLLVL.

This clonotype was counted ten times or more. A junction end diverges from the germline sequence, so it may reflect a read error. The library was designed around alpha chains, so this beta chain is a stray read whose abundance carries little weight. V gene TRBV6-1 combines with J gene TRBJ2-1; 13 nucleotides line up with TRBD2. Germline CDR1 is MNHNS and CDR2 is SASEGT. CDR3 length equals 15 residues. As DNA, the CDR3 is TGTGCCAGCAGTGAAAGTAGACTAGCGGGAGGTAAAGGGGTCTTC. Protein: CASSESRLAGGKGVF.

This clonotype was found many times. For a library built for alpha chains, this beta chain is a stray read; little rests on its size. The genes are TRBV29-1 and TRBJ1-1, with TRBD1 as a possible D gene (6 bases). The CDR3 loop spans 14 amino acids. Germline CDR1 and CDR2: SQVTM and ANQGSEA. Trimming stripped 7 bases from V and 2 bases from J, with 17 bases between. The CDR3 region is CSAMGGQGNTEAFF. For the CDR3, the DNA is TGCAGCGCCATGGGGGGCCAGGGAAACACTGAAGCTTTCTTT. Drawing the rest from reference TRBV29-1 and TRBJ1-1, the complete variable domain is SAVISQKPSRDICQRGTSLTIQCQVDSQVTMMFWYRQQPGQSLTLIATANQGSEATYESGFVIDKFPISRPNLTFSTLTVSNMSPEDSSIYLCSAMGGQGNTEAFFGQGTRLTVV.

This clonotype has a count of ten or more. Because this beta chain is a stray read in a library intended to capture alpha chains, its abundance should not be given much weight. The J gene is TRBJ2-5, the V gene TRBV27, with a weak D call TRBD2 (6 bases). CDR3 size: 13 residues. V lost 6 bases to trimming and J lost 5 bases, with 13 bases between them. CDR1 MNHEY and CDR2 SMNVEV come from the germline V gene (reference sequence). The chain's CDR3 is CASRTRGGETQYF. CDR3 DNA sequence: TGTGCCAGCAGGACTAGGGGCGGGGAGACCCAGTACTTC.

This clonotype was counted ten times or more. This beta chain is an off-target read within a library intended for alpha chains, so its frequency means little. The chain employs TRBV4-3 and TRBJ1-5; perhaps TRBD1 as D (5 bases). CDR1 LGHNA and CDR2 YSLEER come from the germline V gene. Deletions cut 0 bases from V and 14 bases from J, with 14 bases between. CDR3 length equals 13 residues. CDR3 sequence: CASSQEVDDRKHF. CDR3 in DNA: TGCGCCAGCAGCCAAGAGGTGGATGACAGAAAGCATTTT.

At least ten counts were recorded for this clonotype. Little can be read into the size of this beta chain, an off-target read in a library designed for alpha chains. The V call is TRBV12-5, the J call TRBJ2-5; D is possibly TRBD1 or TRBD2 (5 bases each). CDR3 length: 14 amino acids. Deletions cut 7 bases from V and 2 bases from J, with 14 bases between. CDR1 and CDR2 (germline): LGHNT, FRNRAP. In nucleotides, the CDR3 is TGTGCTAGTGCGTCACTAGGGGTTCAAGAGACCCAGTACTTC. This encodes CASASLGVQETQYF.

This clonotype came up many times. The size of this beta chain means little, since it is a stray read in a library made for alpha chains. The rearrangement links TRBV12-3 or TRBV12-4 to TRBJ2-2; D remains ambiguous. This CDR3 has 12 residues. The V end lost 4 bases, the J end lost 6 bases, and 6 bases lay between the germline ends. CDR3 bases: TGTGCCAGCAGTTACTACCCCGGGGAGCTGTTTTTT. This translates into CASSYYPGELFF.

This clonotype was seen repeatedly, ten times or more. Within a library made for alpha chains, this beta chain is off target, and its count is uninformative. This chain connects TRBV20-1 to TRBJ1-1; D is undetermined. CDR1 is DFQATT, CDR2 SNEGSKA, per germline (reference sequence). The CDR3 spans 16 residues. With 0 bases removed from V and 0 bases from J, the gap between germline ends came to 14 bases. The CDR3 DNA follows: TGCAGTGCTAGAGAGTGGATTCCTCTCATGAACACTGAAGCTTTCTTT. It is translated as CSAREWIPLMNTEAFF.

This clonotype was detected ten times or more. This beta chain is a stray read from a library made for alpha chains; its abundance is not meaningful. The chain combines TRBV7-6 with TRBJ2-5; tentatively, D is TRBD1 (5 bases). Between the trimmed V and J ends, which lost 6 bases and 4 bases, there was a span of 12 bases. Per the germline V gene, CDR1 is SGHVS and CDR2 is FNYEAQ. This CDR3 region has 13 residues. The CDR3 sequence: CASRRTGGETQYF. DNA of the CDR3: TGTGCCAGCAGACGTACAGGTGGAGAGACCCAGTACTTC.

This clonotype is classed as medium-sized. This beta chain is a stray sequence in a library constructed for alpha chains; its clone size is not meaningful. The chain recombines TRBV12-3 or TRBV12-4 with TRBJ1-2; no clear D gene. The CDR3 is 13 amino acids. The ends were cut back, 5 bases at V and 0 bases at J, with 7 bases in the middle. CDR3: CASSLGTNYGYTF. CDR3 DNA: TGTGCCAGCAGTCTCGGGACTAACTATGGCTACACCTTC.

In its sample, this clonotype was seen many times. The library was prepared for alpha chains; this beta chain is a stray read, so its frequency means little. The V call is TRBV6-2 or TRBV6-3, the J call TRBJ2-2; D uncertain. Germline CDR1 and CDR2: MNHEY and SVGEGT. Deletions cut 6 bases from V and 1 base from J, with 12 bases between. The CDR3 extends over 15 amino acids. The CDR3 region has the DNA TGTGCCAGCAGCAGCCATGGTCTGAACACCGGGGAGCTGTTTTTT. Protein: CASSSHGLNTGELFF.

Judged by abundance, this clonotype is medium-sized. This beta chain turned up in a library designed for alpha chains; as an off-target read, its abundance says little. The chain combines TRBV4-2 with TRBJ2-3; 7 bases are shared with TRBD2. The CDR3 loop spans 16 amino acids. From germline, CDR1 is LGHNA and CDR2 YNFKEQ. J gave up 6 bases and V 0 bases, and 9 bases lay outside the gene matches. The CDR3, as DNA: TGTGCCAGCAGCCAAGACGTGGCGGGAGCGGTTGATACGCAGTATTTT. Translation: CASSQDVAGAVDTQYF.

This clonotype occurred many times. This beta chain appears as a stray read in a library generated for alpha chains; its size is not informative. The CDR3 DNA sequence: TGTGCCAGCAGCCAAGTAGGGGGACGCTCTGGAAACACCATATATTTT. It codes for CASSQVGGRSGNTIYF. The V call is TRBV3-1, the J call TRBJ1-3, with D possibly TRBD1 on 6 matching bases. The germline CDR1 and CDR2 sequences are LGHDT and YNNKEL (reference sequence). Trimming shortened V by 1 base and J by 0 bases, and 10 bases separated the two germline ends. This CDR3 is built from 16 residues.

This clonotype has ten or more counts. Being off target in a library aimed at alpha chains, this beta chain has a size of little meaning. This chain links TRBV14 with TRBJ2-3, with a tentative D call TRBD1 (5 bases). V lost 3 bases and J 2 bases, leaving 9 bases between the germline ends. This CDR3 is 14 amino acids long. CDR1 SGHDN and CDR2 FVKESK come from the germline V gene. The CDR3 DNA reads TGTGCCAGCAGCCAGTGGGGCATCACAGATACGCAGTATTTT. Its protein is CASSQWGITDTQYF.

This clonotype was seen a single time. It is likely a read error, because the conserved phenylalanine at the end of the CDR3 is missing. The DNA is left out, because the CDR3 cannot be placed on it with certainty; the CDR3 is given as TCRdb lists it. This beta chain came through as a stray read in a library set up for alpha chains, and its size says little. V is TRBV20-1 and J is TRBJ2-5; no DNA check was done on the table's D call, TRBD1. Germline CDR1 and CDR2: DFQATT and SNEGSKA (reference sequence). The length of the CDR3 is 13 amino acids, counting both ends. The CDR3 spells CSATLTGVETQHL.